The entry below gives a single T cell receptor (beta chain) sequence along with its context. This sample is drawn from a study of T-cell memory formation after mild COVID-19. A single record per CDR3 protein comes from TCRdb applying MiXCR to the 5' RACE reads. The sample carries about 190,000 distinct CDR3 sequences, over 9.5% recorded once. V was shortened by 6 bases and J by 10 bases, with 19 bases between the two germline ends. CDR1 and CDR2 (germline): DFQATT, SNEGSKA (reference sequence). The CDR3 is 13 residues long. V usage is TRBV20-1 and J usage is TRBJ2-1, with D perhaps TRBD2 (6 bases). The sample consisted of PBMCs or a T cell subset sorted from them (not recorded which). The receptor comes from a young man who had mild COVID-19 (a few samples of this study predate the infection). Cell type and time point are not known. CDR3 sequence reads: CSAPRPGAGEQFF. CDR3 DNA sequence: TGCAGTGCGCCGAGACCTGGGGCGGGAGAGCAGTTCTTC.